What follows are 23 T cell receptor beta chains derived from one specimen sequenced in a study of shared clonotypes between healthy human individuals. Sequenced by immunoSEQ multiplex PCR; TCRdb stores in-frame clones only, minus some. The sample yields around 2.1 million clones, approximately 96% seen once. The sample consisted of naive CD4+ T cells sorted from blood. Noted subset: CD45RA+ positively selected. The receptors shown here come from a man younger than 35 in good health.

The chain is built from TRBV9 and TRBJ1-1, with TRBD1 matching 8 bases. CDR3 length: 16 residues. The ends lost 0 bases at V and 1 base at J; junction bases unmatched: 5. CDR1 SGDLS and CDR2 YYNGEE come from the germline V gene. CDR3 sequence (DNA): TGTGCCAGCAGCGTAGGGGCCGGACAGGGGAACACTGAAGCTTTCTTT. As protein: CASSVGAGQGNTEAFF. Looking up the rest from reference TRBV9 and TRBJ1-1 gives the full variable domain: DSGVTQTPKHLITATGQRVTLRCSPRSGDLSVYWYQQSLDQGLQFLIQYYNGEERAKGNILERFSAQQFPDLHSELNLSSLELGDSALYFCASSVGAGQGNTEAFFGQGTRLTVV.

The chain has TRBV5-6 and TRBJ2-7; D is unclear. Trimming left V 0 bases short and J 3 bases short, with 7 bases between. Germline V gene data show CDR1 as SGHDT and CDR2 as YYEEEE. The CDR3 has 13 amino acids. CDR3 amino acids: CASSLVSGYEQYF. In nucleotides, the CDR3 is TGTGCCAGCAGCTTGGTTTCGGGCTACGAGCAGTACTTC.

The chain combines TRBV6-1 with TRBJ2-2; D not certain. The germline V gene encodes CDR1 MNHNS and CDR2 SASEGT. This CDR3 spans 15 amino acids. V was clipped by 1 base and J by 1 base, with 7 bases between them. The CDR3, as DNA: TGTGCCAGCAGTGAAGTTTGGCAGAACACCGGGGAGCTGTTTTTT. The encoded protein is CASSEVWQNTGELFF.

The chain joins TRBV10-3 to TRBJ2-7, with D maybe TRBD2 (5 bases). Trimming shortened V by 1 base and J by 0 bases, and 13 bases separated the two germline ends. Germline values: CDR1 ENHRY, CDR2 SYGVKD. This CDR3 has 16 amino acids. The CDR3 bases are TGTGCCATCAGTGAGTGGGGAGTGGGAAGCTCCTACGAGCAGTACTTC. Encoded protein: CAISEWGVGSSYEQYF.

The chain combines TRBV2 with TRBJ1-1; D may be TRBD1 (5 bases). Germline CDR1 is SNHLY and CDR2 is FYNNEI. V was trimmed by 4 bases and J by 0 bases, leaving 12 bases between them. CDR3 length equals 15 residues. For the CDR3, the DNA is TGTGCCAGCAGTGTTCAGGGCTTCATGAACACTGAAGCTTTCTTT. Translating gives CASSVQGFMNTEAFF.

V gene TRBV6-1 combines with J gene TRBJ1-1, with 7 bases fitting TRBD1. Unmatched junction bases numbered 7, after V lost 5 bases and J lost 4 bases. Germline V CDR1 and CDR2: MNHNS, SASEGT. The CDR3 is 14 amino acids. CDR3 region: CASSLHSGGTEAFF. The CDR3 region has the DNA TGTGCCAGCAGTCTCCATTCAGGGGGCACTGAAGCTTTCTTT.

J is TRBJ1-2 and V is TRBV5-6, with 7 bases that match TRBD1. Trimming at V came to 0 bases and at J to 0 bases, leaving 8 bases not matched to a gene. The CDR3 is made up of 17 amino acids. CDR1 and CDR2 from the germline V gene are SGHDT and YYEEEE. This CDR3 reads CASSLDLGTDTNYGYTF. The CDR3 DNA reads as TGTGCCAGCAGCTTGGACTTGGGGACAGACACTAACTATGGCTACACCTTC.

The gene calls are TRBV7-9 and TRBJ2-2; a possible D gene is TRBD1 (6 bases). The V end lost 5 bases, the J end lost 3 bases, and 10 bases lay between the germline ends. CDR1 and CDR2 (germline): SEHNR, FQNEAQ (reference sequence). The CDR3 extends over 14 amino acids. CDR3 DNA: TGTGCCAGCAGCATAAACAGGGACACCGGGGAGCTGTTTTTT. Translating gives CASSINRDTGELFF.

The chain recombines TRBV2 with TRBJ2-7; TRBD1 matches 9 bases. Germline CDR1 reads SNHLY; CDR2 reads FYNNEI. CDR3 length: 14 amino acids. V lost 5 bases to trimming and J lost 5 bases; unmatched junction nucleotides: 7. The CDR3 DNA reads TGTGCCAGCAGTCCGGGACAGGGTCTCGACGAGCAGTACTTC. Its protein product is CASSPGQGLDEQYF. The full variable domain, with the rest looked up from reference TRBV2 and TRBJ2-7, is EPEVTQTPSHQVTQMGQEVILRCVPISNHLYFYWYRQILGQKVEFLVSFYNNEISEKSEIFDDQFSVERPDGSNFTLKIRSTKLEDSAMYFCASSPGQGLDEQYFGPGTRLTVT.

This chain uses TRBV29-1 with TRBJ2-2; 7 nucleotides match TRBD2. Germline CDR1 is SQVTM and CDR2 is ANQGSEA. The CDR3 sequence is 13 residues long. The trim removed 7 bases at V and 7 bases at J, leaving 9 bases unmatched. CDR3 loop: CSATLAVGGELFF. The CDR3 DNA follows: TGCAGCGCAACGCTAGCGGTGGGCGGGGAGCTGTTTTTT.

The V call is TRBV5-4, the J call TRBJ2-3; D might be TRBD1 (6 bases). CDR3 size: 14 residues. Trimming pared 4 bases from V and 6 bases from J, leaving 15 bases between. CDR1 SGHNT and CDR2 YYREEE come from the germline V gene (reference sequence). This CDR3 is CASSRGQYLDTQYF. The CDR3 bases are TGTGCCAGCAGCCGAGGACAGTATCTTGATACGCAGTATTTT.

The chain recombines TRBV15 with TRBJ2-1; TRBD2 aligns across 9 bases. Germline V gene sequence: CDR1 LNHNV, CDR2 YYDKDF (reference sequence). CDR3 length: 16 amino acids. The V gene end was trimmed by 0 bases and the J gene end by 5 bases; junction bases not matched to a gene: 5. The CDR3 is CATSRDLAGADNEQFF. The CDR3 region has the DNA TGTGCCACCAGCAGAGATTTAGCGGGAGCGGACAATGAGCAGTTCTTC.

V and J are TRBV10-1 and TRBJ1-1; 12 bases are a match to TRBD1. V trimming: 8 bases; J trimming: 3 bases; junction bases outside the gene matches: 7. This CDR3 is built from 15 residues. Germline assignment: CDR1 WNHNN and CDR2 SYGVQD (reference sequence). CDR3 sequence reads: CASSPGQGAYTEAFF. As DNA, the CDR3 is TGCGCCAGCTCTCCGGGACAGGGGGCGTACACTGAAGCTTTCTTT.

Remarks on this clone: The same CDR3 also results from other DNA sequences found in this sample. The J gene is TRBJ2-1, the V gene TRBV9; D unclear. This CDR3 has 13 amino acids. From germline, CDR1 is SGDLS and CDR2 YYNGEE. Trimming took off 0 bases at V and 2 bases at J, with 3 bases between the two ends. As DNA, the CDR3 is TGTGCCAGCAGCGTAGGGCCCTACAATGAGCAGTTCTTC. As protein: CASSVGPYNEQFF.

On this clone: Other DNA sequences in this specimen translate into the identical CDR3. V is TRBV5-1 and J is TRBJ1-1; D unresolved. Trimming took off 0 bases at V and 0 bases at J, with 3 bases between the two ends. Germline CDR1 reads SGHRS; CDR2 reads YFSETQ. This CDR3 contains 13 residues. CDR3 in DNA: TGCGCCAGCAGCTTGGTTGTGAACACTGAAGCTTTCTTT. Protein product: CASSLVVNTEAFF.

The chain has TRBV18 and TRBJ2-2; tentatively, D is TRBD1 or TRBD2 (5 bases each). The CDR3 loop spans 18 amino acids. The germline V and J ends were trimmed by 0 bases and 3 bases, with 17 bases remaining between them. CDR1 and CDR2 from the germline V gene are KGHSH and LQKENI. The CDR3 DNA is TGTGCCAGCTCACCACCGGGACGGCCCGCGCGTGACACCGGGGAGCTGTTTTTT. Protein product: CASSPPGRPARDTGELFF.

This chain connects TRBV27 to TRBJ2-7; D may be TRBD2 (6 bases). The CDR3 contains 14 residues. Trimming removed 2 bases from V and 3 bases from J, with 11 bases in between. Germline V CDR1 and CDR2: MNHEY, SMNVEV (reference sequence). The CDR3 sequence is CASSLSKGGYEQYF. In DNA form, the CDR3 reads TGTGCCAGCAGTTTAAGTAAGGGAGGCTACGAGCAGTACTTC.

The J gene is TRBJ2-1, the V gene TRBV4-3, with a tentative D call TRBD1 (5 bases). Germline V gene sequence: CDR1 LGHNA, CDR2 YSLEER. Trimming removed 5 bases at V and 2 bases at J, with 16 bases between. The length of the CDR3 is 16 residues. This CDR3 reads CASSADRQPPYNEQFF. The CDR3 DNA follows: TGCGCCAGCAGCGCCGATCGACAGCCACCCTACAATGAGCAGTTCTTC.

This rearrangement joins TRBV18 to TRBJ2-5; unclear D gene. CDR1 and CDR2 (germline): KGHSH, LQKENI. The CDR3 extends over 15 amino acids. Trimming removed 3 bases from V and 4 bases from J, with 15 bases in between. The CDR3 here is CASSPTGSVRETQYF. DNA for the CDR3: TGTGCCAGCTCACCGACGGGTTCCGTGAGAGAGACCCAGTACTTC.

The chain carries TRBV7-8 and TRBJ2-2; D gene uncertain. Germline CDR1 is SGHVS and CDR2 is FQNEAQ. The V and J ends lost 4 bases and 0 bases respectively, with 12 bases between them. The CDR3 is made up of 16 amino acids. In DNA, the CDR3 is TGTGCCAGCAGCTCCGGGTTACCCTCGAACACCGGGGAGCTGTTTTTT. It is translated as CASSSGLPSNTGELFF.

This clone was found once. The V gene is TRBV7-2, the J gene TRBJ2-4; D is unclear. With 4 bases removed from V and 0 bases from J, the gap between germline ends came to 10 bases. The CDR3 has 15 amino acids. The V gene's germline CDR1 is SGHTA and CDR2 FQGNSA. CDR3 in amino acids: CASSSQELAKNIQYF. The CDR3 DNA reads as TGTGCCAGCAGCTCCCAAGAATTAGCCAAAAACATTCAGTACTTC. Supplemented by reference TRBV7-2 and TRBJ2-4, the full variable domain reads GAGVSQSPSNKVTEKGKDVELRCDPISGHTALYWYRQSLGQGLEFLIYFQGNSAPDKSGLPSDRFSAERTGGSVSTLTIQRTQQEDSAVYLCASSSQELAKNIQYFGAGTRLSVL.

CDR3 loop: CASSFSSGGSYEQYF. CDR3 sequence (DNA): TGTGCCAGCAGTTTCTCTAGCGGGGGGTCCTACGAGCAGTACTTC. The J gene is TRBJ2-7, the V gene TRBV27; TRBD2 matches 11 bases. The CDR3 extends over 15 amino acids. V was clipped by 3 bases and J by 1 base; unmatched bases: 2. Germline V gene lookup returns CDR1 MNHEY and CDR2 SMNVEV (reference sequence).

The rearrangement links TRBV7-9 to TRBJ2-7; D is unclear. From germline, CDR1 is SEHNR and CDR2 FQNEAQ (reference sequence). CDR3 length: 16 amino acids. Between the trimmed V and J ends, which lost 1 base and 0 bases, there was a span of 13 bases. CDR3: CASSLGWSVDSYEQYF. CDR3 bases: TGTGCCAGCAGCTTAGGTTGGTCGGTGGACTCCTACGAGCAGTACTTC.